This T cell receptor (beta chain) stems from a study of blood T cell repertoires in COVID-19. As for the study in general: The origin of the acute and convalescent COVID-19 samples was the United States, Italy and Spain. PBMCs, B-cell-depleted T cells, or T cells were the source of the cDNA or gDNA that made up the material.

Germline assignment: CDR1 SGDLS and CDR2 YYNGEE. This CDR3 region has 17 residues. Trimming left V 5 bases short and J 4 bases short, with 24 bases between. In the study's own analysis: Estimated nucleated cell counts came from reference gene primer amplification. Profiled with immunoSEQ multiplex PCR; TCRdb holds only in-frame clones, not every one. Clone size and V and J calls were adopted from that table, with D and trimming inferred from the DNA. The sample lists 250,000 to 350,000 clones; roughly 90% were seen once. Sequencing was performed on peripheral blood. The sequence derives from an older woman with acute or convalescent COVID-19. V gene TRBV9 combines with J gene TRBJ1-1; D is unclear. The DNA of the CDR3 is TGTGCCAGCAGTCGCTACCCCGCCGCGGGGTGGGGCACTGAAGCTTTCTTT. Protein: CASSRYPAAGWGTEAFF.